The 32 T cell receptor beta chains listed next were all sequenced from one sample in a study of breast tumors, draining lymph nodes, adjacent tissues. Breast cancer patients provided tissue from their axillary draining lymph nodes. TCRdb re-called the multiplex PCR reads with MiXCR, one entry per CDR3 protein. In the table there are about 150,000 distinct CDR3 sequences, over 25% of which are singletons. Sequenced: axillary lymph node tissue. The receptors were sampled from a female donor with breast cancer. Some clones in this sample may be carry-over from other donors' samples.

CDR3 DNA sequence: TGTGCCAGCAGCTCTTTCGGATCCCGGGGGGGGTATGGAAACACCATATATTTT. It specifies CASSSFGSRGGYGNTIYF. The chain combines TRBV7-2 with TRBJ1-3, with a possible D match to TRBD1 (5 bases). Germline values: CDR1 SGHTA, CDR2 FQGNSA. This CDR3 comprises 18 residues. V was clipped by 4 bases and J by 3 bases, with 22 bases between them.

V is TRBV7-6 and J is TRBJ2-5; TRBD2 matches at 7 bases. CDR3 length: 19 residues. Trimming took 5 bases from V and 7 from J; bases not matched to a gene: 25. Germline-derived CDR1 and CDR2 are SGHVS and FNYEAQ. The DNA for the CDR3 is TGTGCCAGCAGCCCAGAGGCAGCGGGGCTTATTAGAGGACGAGGGACCCAGTACTTC. Its translation: CASSPEAAGLIRGRGTQYF.

This clonotype was observed at least ten times. The rearrangement uses TRBV11-2 and TRBJ2-7; maybe TRBD1 (5 bases). Germline V lookup: CDR1 SGHAT, CDR2 FQNNGV. The CDR3 has 14 amino acids. V lost 5 bases, J lost 2 bases, and 13 bases lay in between. Here the CDR3 DNA reads TGTGCCAGCAGCACTCAGACAGCCGCCTACGAGCAGTACTTC. Amino acid sequence: CASSTQTAAYEQYF.

Many counts were recorded for this clonotype. V gene TRBV3-1 combines with J gene TRBJ1-4, with D maybe TRBD1 (6 bases). V was cut by 4 bases and J by 3 bases, with 9 bases left in between. Germline lookup yields CDR1 LGHDT and CDR2 YNNKEL (reference sequence). The CDR3 sequence is 14 residues long. The CDR3 here is CASSRGAANEKLFF. The CDR3 nucleotides read TGTGCCAGCAGCCGGGGGGCAGCTAATGAAAAACTGTTTTTT. Variable domain in full (rest from reference TRBV3-1 and TRBJ1-4): DTAVSQTPKYLVTQMGNDKSIKCEQNLGHDTMYWYKQDSKKFLKIMFSYNNKELIINETVPNRFSPKSPDKAHLNLHINSLELGDSAVYFCASSRGAANEKLFFGSGTQLSVL.

Concerning this clonotype: A much larger clone is a single base away; this may be a read error. The rearrangement joins TRBV27 to TRBJ2-5; 12 nucleotides match TRBD1. The CDR3 totals 16 residues. CDR1 and CDR2 (germline): MNHEY, SMNVEV (reference sequence). CDR3 coding DNA: TGTGCCAGCAGTCCTGGGACAGGGGGCTTCAGGGAGACCCCGTACTTC. Its protein is CASSPGTGGFRETPYF.

This clonotype was counted a few times. V gene TRBV19 combines with J gene TRBJ1-1, with TRBD1 matching 9 bases. CDR3 length equals 13 residues. CDR1 is LNHDA and CDR2 is SQIVND in the germline V gene (reference sequence). Trimming removed 8 bases from V and 4 bases from J; junction bases left unmatched: 5. CDR3 region: CASGQGLGTEAFF. DNA of the CDR3: TGTGCCAGTGGACAGGGGTTGGGCACTGAAGCTTTCTTT.

This clonotype was recorded many times. V and J are TRBV5-1 and TRBJ1-2, with 8 bases fitting TRBD1. CDR1 is SGHRS and CDR2 is YFSETQ in the germline V gene. The CDR3 has 15 residues. V was pared by 0 bases and J by 2 bases, with 3 bases of the junction left unmatched. The CDR3 sequence is CASSLGTGRNYGYTF. The CDR3 DNA is TGCGCCAGCAGCTTGGGGACAGGGAGGAACTATGGCTACACCTTC.

This chain links TRBV20-1 with TRBJ1-1; 9 nucleotides align to TRBD1. The germline V gene has CDR1 DFQATT and CDR2 SNEGSKA (reference sequence). V dropped 1 base and J dropped 1; count of bases not matched to a gene: 7. The CDR3 length is 16 residues. CDR3 in amino acids: CSARGVTGGPNTEAFF. CDR3 sequence (DNA): TGCAGTGCTAGAGGGGTTACAGGGGGCCCGAACACTGAAGCTTTCTTT.

This clonotype was observed many times. The chain employs TRBV2 and TRBJ2-2; D perhaps matches TRBD2 (5 bases). The germline V and J ends were trimmed by 10 bases and 7 bases, with 10 bases remaining between them. Germline lookup yields CDR1 SNHLY and CDR2 FYNNEI. CDR3 length equals 11 residues. The CDR3 DNA sequence: TGTGCCACCGCGGAGGTCGGGGAGCTGTTTTTT. Protein product: CATAEVGELFF.

In its sample, this clonotype was seen many times. This chain uses TRBV6-5 with TRBJ2-7; 11 positions agree with TRBD1. Germline CDR1 reads MNHEY; CDR2 reads SVGAGI. The CDR3 spans 14 residues. With V trimmed by 8 bases and J by 6 bases, 9 bases remained unmatched. CDR3: CASGPGQGVGEQYV. CDR3 DNA sequence: TGTGCCAGCGGTCCGGGACAGGGGGTCGGCGAGCAGTACGTC.

This clonotype was observed many times. This rearrangement joins TRBV18 to TRBJ2-2, with 12 bases that match TRBD1. With 3 bases clipped from V and 5 bases from J, the junction kept 1 base outside the gene matches. Germline CDR1 is KGHSH and CDR2 is LQKENI. The CDR3 runs to 15 residues. The CDR3 DNA follows: TGTGCCAGCTCACCGGGACAGGGGGCGACCGGGGAGCTGTTTTTT. This sequence encodes CASSPGQGATGELFF.

This clonotype was detected many times. This rearrangement joins TRBV7-8 to TRBJ1-5, with a possible D match to TRBD1 (6 bases). This CDR3 has 14 residues. The V end lost 3 bases, the J end lost 7 bases, and 13 bases lay between the germline ends. CDR1 and CDR2 from the germline V gene are SGHVS and FQNEAQ. The CDR3 bases are TGTGCCAGCAGCTTGTCAGGGGAAGAGCAGCCCCAGCATTTT. The encoded protein is CASSLSGEEQPQHF.

This chain joins TRBV6-1 and TRBJ1-2; 8 bases fit TRBD1. Germline loops: CDR1 MNHNS, CDR2 SASEGT. CDR3 size: 14 residues. V trimming: 10 bases; J trimming: 3 bases; junction bases outside the gene matches: 10. The CDR3 bases are TGTGCCATCAGGACAGGGTCGTACGACTATGGCTACACCTTC. Protein sequence: CAIRTGSYDYGYTF.

This clonotype was seen repeatedly, ten times or more. The V gene is TRBV2, the J gene TRBJ1-4; 12 bases match TRBD1. V dropped 0 bases and J dropped 1; count of bases not matched to a gene: 15. There are 22 residues in the CDR3. Germline V gene data show CDR1 as SNHLY and CDR2 as FYNNEI. In nucleotides, the CDR3 is TGTGCCAGCAGTGAAGCTTTGGGACAGGGGGCCGGATGGGTTCTAACTAATGAAAAACTGTTTTTT. Protein sequence: CASSEALGQGAGWVLTNEKLFF.

This clonotype was seen ten or more times. V and J are TRBV20-1 and TRBJ1-5; TRBD1 agrees at 10 bases. The CDR3 runs to 16 residues. Germline assignment: CDR1 DFQATT and CDR2 SNEGSKA (reference sequence). The V and J ends lost 3 bases and 3 bases, in that order; junction bases with no gene match: 8. CDR3 bases: TGCAGTGCTAGCTTACCGGGACAGGGGCACAATCAGCCCCAGCATTTT. Translating gives CSASLPGQGHNQPQHF.

This clonotype was picked up many times. The chain couples TRBV19 to TRBJ1-5, with D tentatively TRBD1 (5 bases). Trimming shortened V by 3 bases and J by 2 bases, and 17 bases separated the two germline ends. CDR3 length: 17 amino acids. Germline V lookup: CDR1 LNHDA, CDR2 SQIVND (reference sequence). The DNA for the CDR3 is TGTGCCAGTAGTATGGTGGGGGGGACTATGGGCAATCAGCCCCAGCATTTT. It encodes CASSMVGGTMGNQPQHF.

In this sample, this clonotype turned up many times. The chain employs TRBV20-1 and TRBJ1-2; D unclear. CDR1 is DFQATT and CDR2 is SNEGSKA in the germline V gene (reference sequence). This CDR3 is built from 15 residues. V was clipped by 4 bases and J by 2 bases, with 17 bases between them. The CDR3 DNA reads TGCAGTGCTAAGAACGGGCCCCCGATAAACTATGGCTACACCTTC. This translates into CSAKNGPPINYGYTF.

The table lists this clonotype with many counts. The V call is TRBV10-3, the J call TRBJ2-3, with TRBD2 matching 14 bases. V gave up 10 bases and J gave up 1 base; unmatched junction bases: 16. The CDR3 has 19 amino acids. The V gene's germline CDR1 is ENHRY and CDR2 SYGVKD. The CDR3 protein is CATEGQTPGLAGGTDTQYF. The CDR3 DNA sequence: TGTGCCACCGAGGGACAGACGCCGGGACTAGCGGGGGGCACAGATACGCAGTATTTT.

This sequence joins TRBV12-3 or TRBV12-4 and TRBJ1-2; 7 positions agree with TRBD1. The V segment lost 6 bases and the J segment 7 bases; nucleotides outside the gene matches: 5. The length of the CDR3 is 12 residues. CDR3 nucleotides: TGTGCCAGCAGCGACAGGGATGGTGGCTACACCTTC. This codes for CASSDRDGGYTF.

This clonotype was seen a few times. A single base separates this from a much larger clone, so it may be a read error. This sequence joins TRBV11-2 and TRBJ2-7; tentatively, D is TRBD2 (7 bases). V was shortened by 5 bases and J by 7 bases, with 15 bases between the two germline ends. CDR3 length: 13 amino acids. The germline V gene has CDR1 SGHAT and CDR2 FQNNGV. The CDR3 nucleotides read TGTGCCAGCAGCACCTGGGGGGGCCCTGAGCAGTACTTC. It is translated as CASSTWGGPEQYF.

This rearrangement joins TRBV12-3 or TRBV12-4 to TRBJ1-6; TRBD1 matches at 9 bases. The CDR3 is 14 residues long. The V gene end was trimmed by 5 bases and the J gene end by 9 bases; junction bases not matched to a gene: 5. The CDR3, as DNA: TGTGCCAGCAGTAGGGGACAGGGTCTTTCACCCCTCCACTTT. This translates into CASSRGQGLSPLHF.

This clonotype was seen at least ten times. The V and J genes are TRBV5-1 and TRBJ1-5, with D perhaps TRBD1 (5 bases). There are 14 residues in the CDR3. CDR1 is SGHRS, CDR2 YFSETQ, per germline. V was clipped by 4 bases and J by 2 bases, with 10 bases between them. The CDR3: CASSPAGRNQPQHF. The CDR3 DNA reads TGCGCCAGCAGCCCCGCGGGACGCAATCAGCCCCAGCATTTT.

As regards this clonotype: The junction differs from germline at one of its ends, possibly a read error. The chain couples TRBV5-1 to TRBJ2-2; the match to TRBD2 covers 7 bases. Germline-derived CDR1 and CDR2 are SGHRS and YFSETQ. CDR3 length: 16 amino acids. Here the CDR3 reads CASSQDPREGYRGAVF. The CDR3 nucleotides are TGCGCCAGCAGCCAAGATCCCAGGGAGGGGTACCGGGGAGCTGTTTTT.

In this sample, this clonotype turned up many times. The rearrangement links TRBV28 to TRBJ2-7; 8 bases fit TRBD1. The V gene's germline CDR1 is MDHEN and CDR2 SYDVKM. J was trimmed by 10 bases and V by 5 bases; bases with no gene match: 4. This CDR3 has 11 residues. CDR3 protein: CASSITGGQYF. CDR3 sequence (DNA): TGTGCCAGCAGTATTACAGGGGGACAGTACTTC. Combining the CDR3 with reference TRBV28 and TRBJ2-7 gives the whole variable domain DVKVTQSSRYLVKRTGEKVFLECVQDMDHENMFWYRQDPGLGLRLIYFSYDVKMKEKGDIPEGYSVSREKKERFSLILESASTNQTSMYLCASSITGGQYFGPGTRLTVT.

As regards this clonotype: Just one base apart from a much larger clone, this may be a read error. The V and J genes are TRBV6-2 or TRBV6-3 and TRBJ1-5; possible D gene TRBD1, 6 bases. The CDR3 length is 14 residues. Trimming removed 5 bases at V and 5 bases at J, with 13 bases between. CDR1 and CDR2 from the germline V gene are MNHEY and SVGEGT. The CDR3 DNA reads TGTGCCAGCAGTCACGTTGCAGGGGATCAGCCCCAGCATTTT. This gives the protein CASSHVAGDQPQHF.

Worth noting for this clonotype: An end of the junction differs from the germline gene, which may be a read error. The CDR3 loop is CASSYHDDYEQYF. CDR3 bases: TGCGCCAGCAGTTACCACGACGACTACGAGCAGTACTTC. The V and J genes are TRBV12-3 or TRBV12-4 and TRBJ2-7; D is unresolved. This CDR3 is 13 amino acids long.

The chain recombines TRBV6-5 with TRBJ1-1; D ambiguous. Looked up from germline, CDR1 is MNHEY and CDR2 is SVGAGI. CDR3 length: 15 amino acids. The V end was cut by 10 bases, the J end by 8 bases, with 26 bases between. CDR3 loop: CATFSIWTDGIEAFF. In DNA, the CDR3 is TGTGCCACCTTTTCGATTTGGACGGACGGGATAGAAGCTTTCTTT.

The V call is TRBV6-2 or TRBV6-3, the J call TRBJ1-1; 9 bases align to TRBD1. V lost 6 bases to trimming and J lost 6 bases; unmatched junction nucleotides: 5. CDR1 is MNHEY and CDR2 is SVGEGT in the germline V gene. This CDR3 has 13 residues. Here the CDR3 reads CASSLTGGPEAFF. The CDR3 DNA sequence: TGTGCCAGCAGCCTGACAGGGGGGCCTGAAGCTTTCTTT.

This chain links TRBV7-2 with TRBJ2-1, with D tentatively TRBD2 (7 bases). Germline CDR1 and CDR2: SGHTA and FQGNSA. Trimming cost V 5 bases and J 0 bases, with 11 bases left between them. The CDR3 extends over 15 amino acids. Here the CDR3 reads CASSQAGASYNEQFF. The CDR3 nucleotides read TGTGCCAGCAGCCAGGCGGGGGCCTCCTACAATGAGCAGTTCTTC.

This clonotype was detected ten times or more. The chain has TRBV6-5 and TRBJ1-2; 7 nucleotides line up with TRBD1. The ends lost 8 bases at V and 6 bases at J; junction bases unmatched: 12. CDR1 is MNHEY, CDR2 SVGAGI, per germline. This CDR3 comprises 14 residues. CDR3 DNA: TGTGCCAGCGGCAGGGGGGTATGGACCGATGGCTACACCTTC. This translates into CASGRGVWTDGYTF.

Details on this clonotype: Since the CDR3 does not end with the conserved phenylalanine or tryptophan, this likely comes from a read error. V is TRBV7-9 and J is TRBJ2-6; unclear D gene. Trimming removed 6 bases from V and 0 bases from J, with 6 bases in between. This CDR3 comprises 14 residues. Looked up from germline, CDR1 is SEHNR and CDR2 is FQNEAQ (reference sequence). The CDR3 is CASSLCSGANVLTL. CDR3 DNA: TGTGCCAGCAGTTTGTGCTCTGGGGCCAACGTCCTGACTCTC.

This clonotype occurred many times. The V gene is TRBV10-3, the J gene TRBJ2-2; D gene unclear. The CDR3 length is 15 residues. With 5 bases removed from V and 2 bases from J, the gap between germline ends came to 12 bases. Per germline, CDR1 ENHRY and CDR2 SYGVKD. The CDR3, as DNA: TGTGCCATCAGTCTAGGGCGGACCAACACCGGGGAGCTGTTTTTT. As protein: CAISLGRTNTGELFF.